This T cell receptor (beta chain) originates from a study of control samples from healthy donors and cancer patients. CDR3 size: 13 residues. Germline V gene data show CDR1 as WNHNN and CDR2 as SYGVQD (reference sequence). Trimming cost V 0 bases and J 9 bases, with 9 bases left between them. Method: immunoSEQ multiplex PCR; TCRdb's copy keeps in-frame clones and lacks some. The table shows over 60,000 clones, with approximately 90% occurring only once. This TCR was recovered from a woman aged 60 to 75 with head and neck cancer. The gene calls are TRBV10-1 and TRBJ2-1; D unresolved. Sequenced: PBMCs. The CDR3 DNA is TGCGCCAGCAGTGAGTCAGGGATAGGTGAGCAGTTCTTC. This translates into CASSESGIGEQFF.